The entry that follows covers one TCR beta chain sequence. Its matching antigen is unknown. The data originate from a study of metastatic and nonmetastatic thyroid tumors. Overall study: Across peripheral blood and tumor or nodule tissue samples taken from malignant and benign thyroid patients, the repertoires were compared with one another. Overall study results and limits: Significantly higher TCR beta diversity was reportedly seen in malignant thyroid tumors than benign nodules, in blood and tumor.

This CDR3 spans 14 amino acids. CDR1 MNHEY and CDR2 SVGAGI come from the germline V gene. Trimming took 2 bases from V and 2 from J, leaving 7 bases between them. No treatment had been given to any patient before thyroid surgery. The authors' processing: Researchers built a distant-metastasis classifier for papillary thyroid cancer that drew on CDR3 differences across clinicopathological groups. TCRdb re-analyzed the PCR reads using MiXCR. The authors' filters were not applied to this entry. The data show about 59,000 clones, roughly 15% seen once. V and J are TRBV6-5 and TRBJ2-1, with D maybe TRBD1 (5 bases). The sequence came from a male donor with papillary thyroid cancer or a benign thyroid nodule (not recorded which). Some clones in this sample may be carry-over from other donors' samples. The sample comprised blood. The CDR3 sequence is CASSYQGAYNEQFF. The CDR3 bases are TGTGCCAGCAGTTACCAGGGCGCCTACAATGAGCAGTTCTTC.